This TCR beta chain derives from a study of control samples from healthy donors and cancer patients. Germline V lookup: CDR1 MDHEN, CDR2 SYDVKM. Trimming shortened V by 6 bases and J by 3 bases, and 14 bases separated the two germline ends. The CDR3 extends over 14 amino acids. The protocol was immunoSEQ multiplex PCR, while the TCRdb copy is restricted to in-frame clones and leaves out a portion. The repertoire includes 120,000 or so clones, 90% of them detected once, and more than 2% sits in the top ten. The gene calls are TRBV28 and TRBJ1-1; possibly TRBD1 for D (6 bases). The source material was blood. This receptor was taken from a young man in good health. CDR3 sequence reads: CASSHFTGYTEAFF. CDR3 coding DNA: TGTGCCAGCAGCCATTTCACAGGGTACACTGAAGCTTTCTTT.